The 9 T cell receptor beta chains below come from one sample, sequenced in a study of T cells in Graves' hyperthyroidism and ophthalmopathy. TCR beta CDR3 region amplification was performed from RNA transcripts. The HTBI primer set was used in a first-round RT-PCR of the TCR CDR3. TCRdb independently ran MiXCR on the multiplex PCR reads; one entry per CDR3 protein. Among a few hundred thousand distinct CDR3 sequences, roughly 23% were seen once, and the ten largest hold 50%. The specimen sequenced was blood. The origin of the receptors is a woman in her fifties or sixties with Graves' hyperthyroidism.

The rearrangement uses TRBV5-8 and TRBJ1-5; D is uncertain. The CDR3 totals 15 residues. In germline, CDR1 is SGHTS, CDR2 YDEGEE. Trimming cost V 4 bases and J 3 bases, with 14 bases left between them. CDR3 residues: CASSPDGRYNQPQHF. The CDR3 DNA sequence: TGTGCCAGCAGCCCGGACGGACGTTACAATCAGCCCCAGCATTTT.

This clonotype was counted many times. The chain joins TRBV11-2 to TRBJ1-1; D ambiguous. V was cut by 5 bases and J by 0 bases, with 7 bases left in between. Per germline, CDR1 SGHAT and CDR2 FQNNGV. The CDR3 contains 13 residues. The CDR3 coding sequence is TGTGCCAGCAGCAGCACTTTGAACACTGAAGCTTTCTTT. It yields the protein CASSSTLNTEAFF.

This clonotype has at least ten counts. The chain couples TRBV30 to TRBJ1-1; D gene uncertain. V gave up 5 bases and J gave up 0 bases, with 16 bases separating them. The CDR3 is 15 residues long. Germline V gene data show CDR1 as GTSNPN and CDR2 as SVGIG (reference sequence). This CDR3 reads CAWVTGNYMNTEAFF. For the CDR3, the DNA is TGTGCCTGGGTTACTGGTAACTACATGAACACTGAAGCTTTCTTT.

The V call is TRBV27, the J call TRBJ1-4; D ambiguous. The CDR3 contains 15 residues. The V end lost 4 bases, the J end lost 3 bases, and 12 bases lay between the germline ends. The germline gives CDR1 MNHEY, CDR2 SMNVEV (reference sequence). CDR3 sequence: CASSWGSGANEKLFF. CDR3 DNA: TGTGCCAGCAGTTGGGGTTCCGGGGCTAATGAAAAACTGTTTTTT.

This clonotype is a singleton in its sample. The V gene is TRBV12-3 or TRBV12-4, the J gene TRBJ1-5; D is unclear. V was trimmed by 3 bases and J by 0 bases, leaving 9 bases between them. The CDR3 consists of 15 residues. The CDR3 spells CASSFDRYSNQPQHF. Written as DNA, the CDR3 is TGTGCCAGCAGTTTCGATCGGTATAGCAATCAGCCCCAGCATTTT.

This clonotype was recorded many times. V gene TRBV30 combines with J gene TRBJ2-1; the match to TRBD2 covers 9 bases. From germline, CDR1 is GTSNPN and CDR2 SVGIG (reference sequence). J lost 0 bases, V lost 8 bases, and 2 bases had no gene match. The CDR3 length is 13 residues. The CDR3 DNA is TGTGCCCGTAGCGGGAGCTCCTACAATGAGCAGTTCTTC. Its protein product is CARSGSSYNEQFF.

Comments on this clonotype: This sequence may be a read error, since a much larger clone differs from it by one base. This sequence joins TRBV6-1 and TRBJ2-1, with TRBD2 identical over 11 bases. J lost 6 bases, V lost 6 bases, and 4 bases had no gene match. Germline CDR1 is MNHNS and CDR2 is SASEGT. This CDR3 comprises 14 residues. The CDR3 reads CASRGLADLNEQFF. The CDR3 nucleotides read TGTGCCAGCAGGGGACTAGCGGACCTCAATGAGCAGTTCTTC.

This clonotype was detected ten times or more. CDR3 protein: CASRPQTGVVEKLFF. The CDR3 nucleotides are TGTGCCAGCAGACCCCAGACAGGGGTGGTTGAAAAACTGTTTTTT. The genes are TRBV7-9 and TRBJ1-4; TRBD1 aligns across 8 bases. The germline V gene encodes CDR1 SEHNR and CDR2 FQNEAQ (reference sequence). This CDR3 contains 15 residues. V lost 6 bases to trimming and J lost 7 bases; unmatched junction nucleotides: 10.

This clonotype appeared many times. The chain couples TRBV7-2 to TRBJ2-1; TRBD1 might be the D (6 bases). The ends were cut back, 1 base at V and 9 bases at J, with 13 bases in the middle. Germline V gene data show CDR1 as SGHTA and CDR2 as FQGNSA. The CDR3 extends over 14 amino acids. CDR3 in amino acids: CASSLGGGLVEQFF. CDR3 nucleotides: TGTGCCAGCAGCTTAGGTGGGGGCCTCGTTGAGCAGTTCTTC.